The sequence of this T cell receptor (beta chain) was determined in a study of blood T cell repertoires in COVID-19. Study-level information: There were acute and convalescent COVID-19 samples, and they came from the United States, Italy and Spain. PBMCs, B-cell-depleted T cells, or T cells provided the cDNA or gDNA that made up the material.

J lost 9 bases, V lost 2 bases, and 14 bases had no gene match. CDR1 is MDHEN, CDR2 SYDVKM, per germline. The CDR3 length is 16 residues. Methods used by the authors: For nucleated cells, counts were estimated from reference gene primer amplification. Some clones are missing from TCRdb's copy, which holds only in-frame ones; the method was immunoSEQ multiplex PCR. The V and J calls and clone size are taken from that table; D and trimming were inferred from the DNA. The repertoire holds fewer than 60,000 clones, about 80% seen once, with approximately 3.4% in the top ten. V gene TRBV28 combines with J gene TRBJ2-5, with 8 bases identical to TRBD2. Sequenced input: peripheral blood. This TCR derives from a man in his sixties with acute or convalescent COVID-19. The CDR3 DNA is TGTGCCAGCAGTTTAGAGGCGGGGGGCCGGGGGATGGCCCAGTACTTC. Translation gives CASSLEAGGRGMAQYF.